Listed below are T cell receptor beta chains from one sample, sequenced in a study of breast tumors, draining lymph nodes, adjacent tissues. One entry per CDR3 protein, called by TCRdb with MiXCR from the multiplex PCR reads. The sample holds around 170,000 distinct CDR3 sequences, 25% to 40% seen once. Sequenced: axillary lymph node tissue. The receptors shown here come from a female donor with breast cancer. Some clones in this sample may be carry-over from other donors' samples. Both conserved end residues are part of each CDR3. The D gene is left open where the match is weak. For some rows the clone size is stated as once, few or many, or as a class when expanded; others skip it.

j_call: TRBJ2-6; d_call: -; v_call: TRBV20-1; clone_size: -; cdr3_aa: CSARDRSGVNVLTF; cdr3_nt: TGCAGTGCTAGAGATAGGTCGGGGGTCAACGTCCTGACTTTC
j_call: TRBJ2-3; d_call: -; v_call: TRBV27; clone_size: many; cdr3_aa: CASDSGDTQYF; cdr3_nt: TGTGCCAGCGACTCGGGTGATACGCAGTATTTT
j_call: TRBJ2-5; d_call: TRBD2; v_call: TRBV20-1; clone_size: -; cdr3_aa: CSAIPGGLAGETQYF; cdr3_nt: TGCAGTGCTATCCCAGGGGGACTAGCGGGAGAGACCCAGTACTTC
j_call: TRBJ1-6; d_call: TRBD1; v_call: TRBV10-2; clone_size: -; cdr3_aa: CASRPGQGNSPLHF; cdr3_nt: TGCGCCAGCAGACCGGGACAGGGTAATTCACCCCTCCACTTT
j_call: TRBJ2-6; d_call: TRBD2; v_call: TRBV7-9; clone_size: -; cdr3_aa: CARQASGVVIGANVLTF; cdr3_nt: TGTGCCAGGCAGGCTAGCGGGGTAGTGATTGGGGCCAACGTCCTGACTTTC
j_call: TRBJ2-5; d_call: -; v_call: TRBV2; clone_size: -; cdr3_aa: CAGRSGDGTTQNF; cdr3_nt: TGTGCCGGCAGGTCAGGGGATGGGACTACCCAAAACTTC
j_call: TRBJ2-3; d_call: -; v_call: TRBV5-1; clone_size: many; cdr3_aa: CASSLGDTDTQYF; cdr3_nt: TGCGCCAGCAGTCTAGGAGACACAGATACGCAGTATTTT
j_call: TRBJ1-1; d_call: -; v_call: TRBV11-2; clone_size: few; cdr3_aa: CASSFRGERFTEAFF; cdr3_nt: TGTGCCAGCAGCTTCCGGGGGGAAAGATTCACTGAAGCTTTCTTT
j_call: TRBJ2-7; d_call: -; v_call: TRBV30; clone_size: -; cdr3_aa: CAWELGAGEQCF; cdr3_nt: TGTGCCTGGGAGCTTGGGGCAGGGGAGCAGTGCTTC
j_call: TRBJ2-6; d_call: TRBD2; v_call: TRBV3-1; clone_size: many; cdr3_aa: CASSALTSGSTGANVLTF; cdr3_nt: TGTGCCAGCAGCGCCCTGACTAGCGGGAGTACCGGGGCCAACGTCCTGACTTTC
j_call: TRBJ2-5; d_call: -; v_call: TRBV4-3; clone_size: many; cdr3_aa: CASSQPSPRTESQETQYF; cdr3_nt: TGCGCCAGCAGCCAGCCCTCCCCCCGAACGGAAAGCCAAGAGACCCAGTACTTC
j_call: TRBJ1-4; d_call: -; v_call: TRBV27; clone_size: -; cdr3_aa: CASSPGAQGYEKLFF; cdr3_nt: TGTGCCAGCAGTCCCGGGGCCCAGGGATATGAAAAACTGTTTTTT
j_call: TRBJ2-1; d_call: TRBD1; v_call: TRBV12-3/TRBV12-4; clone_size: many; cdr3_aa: CASRQAGGQVNEQFF; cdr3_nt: TGTGCCAGCAGACAAGCAGGGGGTCAAGTGAATGAGCAGTTCTTC
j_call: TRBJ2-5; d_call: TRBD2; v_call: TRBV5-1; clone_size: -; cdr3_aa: CASNLELAKETQYF; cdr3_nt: TGCGCCAGCAACTTGGAACTAGCGAAAGAGACCCAGTACTTC
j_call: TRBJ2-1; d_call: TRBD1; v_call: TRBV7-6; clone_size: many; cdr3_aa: CASSQDRVSYNEQFF; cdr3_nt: TGTGCCAGCAGCCAAGACAGGGTGTCCTACAATGAGCAGTTCTTC
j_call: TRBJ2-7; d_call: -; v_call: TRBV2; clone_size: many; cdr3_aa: CASSKVGWASYEQYF; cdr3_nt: TGTGCCAGCAGTAAGGTGGGATGGGCCTCCTACGAGCAGTACTTC
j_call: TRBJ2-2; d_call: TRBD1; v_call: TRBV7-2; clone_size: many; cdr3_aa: CASSVMRTGGGTGELFF; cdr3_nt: TGTGCCAGCAGCGTGATGAGGACAGGGGGCGGAACCGGGGAGCTGTTTTTT
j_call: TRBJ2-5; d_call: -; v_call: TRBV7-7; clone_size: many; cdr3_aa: CASSLGRRAQETQYF; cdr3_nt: TGTGCTAGCAGCCTGGGACGGAGGGCCCAAGAGACCCAGTACTTC
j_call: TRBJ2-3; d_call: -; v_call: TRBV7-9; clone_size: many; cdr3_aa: CASSPNTDTQYF; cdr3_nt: TGTGCCAGCAGCCCCAATACAGATACGCAGTATTTT
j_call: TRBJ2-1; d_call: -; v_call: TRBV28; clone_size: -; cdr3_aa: CASSLSGEQFF; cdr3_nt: TGTGCCAGCAGTTTATCCGGGGAGCAGTTCTTC
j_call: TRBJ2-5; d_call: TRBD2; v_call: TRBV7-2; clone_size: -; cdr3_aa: CASSSWTSGRAGETQYF; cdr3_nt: TGTGCCAGCAGCTCTTGGACTAGCGGGAGGGCCGGGGAGACCCAGTACTTC
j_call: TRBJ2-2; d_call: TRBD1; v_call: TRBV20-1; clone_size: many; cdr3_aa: CSAQSGTGISGELFF; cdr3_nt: TGCAGTGCCCAATCCGGGACAGGGATATCTGGGGAGCTGTTTTTT
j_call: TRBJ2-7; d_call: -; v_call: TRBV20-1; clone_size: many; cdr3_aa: CSASQGGGSYEQYF; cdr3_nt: TGCAGTGCTAGTCAAGGCGGAGGGTCCTACGAGCAGTACTTC
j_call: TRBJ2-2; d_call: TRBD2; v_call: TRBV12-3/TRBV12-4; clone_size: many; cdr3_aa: CASSSAGGASGELFF; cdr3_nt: TGTGCCAGCAGTTCGGCCGGGGGGGCCTCCGGGGAGCTGTTTTTT